Below are 26 T cell receptor beta chains sequenced from a single sample in a study of vaccination and CD4 T cells after COVID-19. For these receptors, no antigen is known. Treatment reported: roughly nine-day PBMC culture with coronavirus spike peptide pools or control peptides (ViraFEST assay). The assay that was used to sequence DNA from cultured CD4+ T cells was the Oncomine TCR Beta short-read assay. Each CDR3 protein is one row after TCRdb ran MiXCR on the PCR reads. The sample lists over 10,000 distinct CDR3 sequences, 45% to 60% seen once, with around 15% in the top ten. Sequenced sample: CD4+ T cells from blood, cultured in vitro. These receptors were collected from a human donor who had recovered from COVID-19.

V and J are TRBV6-1 and TRBJ1-2, with 8 positions matching TRBD1. Per germline, CDR1 MNHNS and CDR2 SASEGT. The CDR3 is 13 amino acids. V lost 7 bases, J lost 7 bases, and 8 bases stayed unmatched. The CDR3 nucleotides are TGTGCCAGCAACGTGGCAGGGGGCGGTGGCTACACCTTC. Translated: CASNVAGGGGYTF.

This clonotype showed up just a few times. The chain couples TRBV20-1 to TRBJ2-5; 10 bases line up with TRBD2. The J segment lost 4 bases and the V segment lost 6 bases, leaving 14 bases of the junction unmatched. Germline V gene sequence: CDR1 DFQATT, CDR2 SNEGSKA (reference sequence). This CDR3 has 16 residues. CDR3 protein: CSAVYPKLAGRETQYF. CDR3 nucleotides: TGCAGTGCGGTTTACCCGAAACTAGCGGGACGAGAGACCCAGTACTTC.

This clonotype was seen a handful of times. The rearrangement uses TRBV30 and TRBJ1-2; 7 nucleotides align to TRBD1. The CDR3 has 14 amino acids. Looked up from germline, CDR1 is GTSNPN and CDR2 is SVGIG (reference sequence). V shed 5 bases, J shed 6 bases, and the junction held 12 bases outside the gene matches. This CDR3 is CAWDRVSPFDGYTF. In DNA form, the CDR3 reads TGTGCCTGGGACAGGGTTTCCCCGTTCGATGGCTACACCTTC. The full variable domain, in which reference TRBV30 and TRBJ1-2 provide the parts outside the CDR3, is SQTIHQWPATLVQPVGSPLSLECTVEGTSNPNLYWYRQAAGRGLQLLFYSVGIGQISSEVPQNLSASRPQDRQFILSSKKLLLSDSGFYLCAWDRVSPFDGYTFGSGTRLTVV.

V is TRBV6-4 and J is TRBJ2-5, with 7 positions matching TRBD1. CDR1 is MRHNA, CDR2 SNTAGT, per germline. Trimming took 10 bases from V and 1 from J; bases not matched to a gene: 21. The CDR3 is 18 residues long. In DNA, the CDR3 is TGTGCCACCATGCGATTTCAGGGGGATTCACAAATCCAAGAGACCCAGTACTTC. Encoded protein: CATMRFQGDSQIQETQYF.

The chain combines TRBV7-2 with TRBJ2-1; TRBD1 matches at 9 bases. Germline V gives CDR1 SGHTA, CDR2 FQGNSA. This CDR3 has 17 amino acids. V shed 0 bases and J 6 bases; nucleotides not matched to a gene: 9. This CDR3 is CASSLAPGTGFFNEQFF. The CDR3 DNA is TGTGCCAGCAGCTTAGCGCCCGGGACAGGGTTCTTCAATGAGCAGTTCTTC.

Here the CDR3 reads CATPGQWDRATDTQYF. The DNA for the CDR3 is TGTGCCACCCCAGGGCAATGGGACAGAGCCACAGATACGCAGTATTTT. The chain carries TRBV2 and TRBJ2-3; 7 positions agree with TRBD1. After removal of 10 bases from V and 2 bases from J, the junction contained 15 bases not matched to a gene. Germline CDR1 and CDR2: SNHLY and FYNNEI. The CDR3 is 16 amino acids. The full variable domain, its missing parts supplied by reference TRBV2 and TRBJ2-3, is EPEVTQTPSHQVTQMGQEVILRCVPISNHLYFYWYRQILGQKVEFLVSFYNNEISEKSEIFDDQFSVERPDGSNFTLKIRSTKLEDSAMYFCATPGQWDRATDTQYFGPGTRLTVL.

This clonotype is termed medium-sized (0.01 to 0.1%). This CDR3 reads CASSTFSTALGEQYF. The CDR3 coding sequence is TGTGCCAGCAGCACCTTTTCGACGGCCTTGGGCGAGCAGTACTTC. The V gene is TRBV7-8, the J gene TRBJ2-7; D gene uncertain. The V end lost 5 bases, the J end lost 6 bases, and 20 bases lay between the germline ends. CDR1 and CDR2 (germline): SGHVS, FQNEAQ. This CDR3 has 15 amino acids.

The rearrangement joins TRBV7-9 to TRBJ2-1; D is perhaps TRBD2 (5 bases). In germline, CDR1 is SEHNR, CDR2 FQNEAQ (reference sequence). V was shortened by 5 bases and J by 7 bases, with 24 bases between the two germline ends. The CDR3 length is 17 residues. Written as DNA, the CDR3 is TGTGCCAGCAGCATGCTCGGGAAGGCGGGCGCGTCAAATGAGCAGTTCTTC. Its protein product is CASSMLGKAGASNEQFF.

The chain couples TRBV20-1 to TRBJ2-7, with 10 bases that match TRBD2. CDR1 DFQATT and CDR2 SNEGSKA come from the germline V gene (reference sequence). This CDR3 is built from 13 residues. The J segment lost 2 bases and the V segment lost 7 bases, leaving 5 bases of the junction unmatched. DNA of the CDR3: TGCAGTGTTAACGGACTAGCGGCCTACGAGCAGTACTTC. Amino acids: CSVNGLAAYEQYF.

The chain joins TRBV5-3 to TRBJ2-5; no definite D call. TRBV5-3 is annotated as an ORF whose role is uncertain. With 0 bases removed from V and 1 base from J, the gap between germline ends came to 7 bases. This CDR3 has 14 residues. The CDR3 bases are TGTGCCAGAAGCTTGGACGGAACCCAAGAGACCCAGTACTTC. Protein: CARSLDGTQETQYF.

The J gene is TRBJ1-1, the V gene TRBV7-2; D is ambiguous. The CDR3 is 14 residues long. The V gene's germline CDR1 is SGHTA and CDR2 FQGNSA. V lost 5 bases and J 1 base, leaving 11 bases between the germline ends. In nucleotides, the CDR3 is TGTGCCAGCAGCCCCCCTCGGAGGAACACTGAAGCTTTCTTT. Translating gives CASSPPRRNTEAFF.

The V and J genes are TRBV7-2 and TRBJ2-2; 7 nucleotides agree with TRBD1. Germline loops: CDR1 SGHTA, CDR2 FQGNSA. This CDR3 comprises 15 residues. Germline trimming cut 5 bases from V and 3 bases from J; bases unmatched to any gene: 6. CDR3 loop: CASSDRDSYTGELFF. CDR3 DNA: TGTGCCAGCAGCGATCGGGACAGTTACACCGGGGAGCTGTTTTTT.

The sample holds a few counts of this clonotype. This chain joins TRBV6-2 or TRBV6-3 and TRBJ2-5; D is unresolved. In germline, CDR1 is MNHEY, CDR2 SVGEGT. The CDR3 is 14 amino acids. The ends were cut back, 0 bases at V and 1 base at J, with 6 bases in the middle. In DNA, the CDR3 is TGTGCCAGCAGTTACTCGCCAGCCCAAGAGACCCAGTACTTC. It specifies CASSYSPAQETQYF.

V and J are TRBV20-1 and TRBJ2-1, with TRBD2 matching 7 bases. The trim removed 3 bases at V and 6 bases at J, leaving 8 bases unmatched. The germline CDR1 and CDR2 sequences are DFQATT and SNEGSKA (reference sequence). The CDR3 runs 14 residues. The CDR3 spells CSASRLAELNEQFF. CDR3 DNA: TGCAGTGCTAGTCGTCTAGCGGAACTCAATGAGCAGTTCTTC.

This clonotype occurred once. The chain joins TRBV24-1 to TRBJ2-1; TRBD2 matches at 11 bases. CDR3 size: 17 residues. J was trimmed by 7 bases and V by 3 bases; bases with no gene match: 10. CDR1 and CDR2 (germline): KGHDR, SFDVKD. This CDR3 is CATSDDSGRGFANEQFF. CDR3 bases: TGTGCCACCAGTGATGATAGCGGGAGGGGGTTTGCTAATGAGCAGTTCTTC.

The chain carries TRBV6-1 and TRBJ2-7; tentatively, D is TRBD1 (5 bases). The CDR3 has 11 amino acids. Deletions cut 6 bases from V and 3 bases from J, with 6 bases between. Germline CDR1 and CDR2: MNHNS and SASEGT. CDR3 loop: CASSDSYEQYF. CDR3 DNA sequence: TGTGCCAGCAGCGACAGCTACGAGCAGTACTTC.

This clonotype was recorded a few times. The V call is TRBV20-1, the J call TRBJ2-3; 11 bases fit TRBD2. The CDR3 totals 16 residues. The germline CDR1 and CDR2 sequences are DFQATT and SNEGSKA (reference sequence). The V segment lost 0 bases and the J segment 1 base; nucleotides outside the gene matches: 3. CDR3 bases: TGCAGTGCTAGAGATTATAGCGGGAGGGGCACAGATACGCAGTATTTT. Its translation is CSARDYSGRGTDTQYF.

This chain connects TRBV15 to TRBJ2-6, with a weak D call TRBD1 (6 bases). Germline V CDR1 and CDR2: LNHNV, YYDKDF (reference sequence). There are 16 residues in the CDR3. The germline V and J ends were trimmed by 0 bases and 0 bases, with 6 bases remaining between them. CDR3 sequence (DNA): TGTGCCACCAGCAGAGAGGGACACTCTGGGGCCAACGTCCTGACTTTC. Translation gives CATSREGHSGANVLTF.

Only a few counts were recorded for this clonotype. The rearrangement joins TRBV18 to TRBJ2-5, with unresolved D. Germline V gives CDR1 KGHSH, CDR2 LQKENI. V gave up 5 bases and J gave up 1 base, with 2 bases separating them. The CDR3 totals 11 residues. CDR3 DNA: TGTGCCAGCTCATTCCAAGAGACCCAGTACTTC. Its protein is CASSFQETQYF.

This clonotype has just a few counts. A junction boundary mismatches the germline segment, possibly from a read error. The V and J genes are TRBV20-1 and TRBJ2-3; the match to TRBD2 covers 9 bases. The germline gives CDR1 DFQATT, CDR2 SNEGSKA (reference sequence). The CDR3 has 14 residues. The CDR3 sequence is CSARDGTSTDTQYF. DNA for the CDR3: TGCAGTGCTAGAGACGGGACTAGCACGGATACGCAGTATTTT.

The chain links TRBV20-1 to TRBJ2-7, with D perhaps TRBD2 (5 bases). Germline CDR1 and CDR2: DFQATT and SNEGSKA (reference sequence). This CDR3 spans 13 amino acids. V was trimmed by 0 bases and J by 3 bases, leaving 9 bases between them. The CDR3 nucleotides read TGCAGTGCTAGAGATTTTCGGGGCTACGAGCAGTACTTC. It encodes CSARDFRGYEQYF.

This chain joins TRBV5-1 and TRBJ1-6; D may be TRBD1 (6 bases). The CDR3 covers 15 residues. V lost 0 bases and J lost 10, with 14 bases in between. Germline-derived CDR1 and CDR2 are SGHRS and YFSETQ. CDR3 region: CASSLAGQERSPLHF. The CDR3 nucleotides read TGCGCCAGCAGCTTGGCGGGACAAGAAAGGTCACCCCTCCACTTT.

This clonotype was picked up a small number of times. J is TRBJ2-3 and V is TRBV20-1, with D maybe TRBD2 (6 bases). The ends were cut back, 4 bases at V and 5 bases at J, with 13 bases in the middle. This CDR3 comprises 13 residues. CDR1 DFQATT and CDR2 SNEGSKA come from the germline V gene (reference sequence). The CDR3 spells CSAIGRRGDTQYF. CDR3 DNA sequence: TGCAGTGCTATCGGACGGAGGGGAGATACGCAGTATTTT.

This clonotype was detected only a few times. CDR3 in amino acids: CSARAGADNEQFF. CDR3 nucleotide sequence: TGCAGTGCTAGGGCGGGAGCGGATAATGAGCAGTTCTTC. The chain has TRBV20-1 and TRBJ2-1; 7 nucleotides match TRBD2. Germline-derived CDR1 and CDR2 are DFQATT and SNEGSKA (reference sequence). This CDR3 has 13 amino acids. The V and J ends lost 3 bases and 7 bases, in that order; junction bases with no gene match: 6.

The V and J genes are TRBV28 and TRBJ2-5; 9 bases line up with TRBD2. This CDR3 comprises 14 residues. The trim removed 2 bases at V and 6 bases at J, leaving 4 bases unmatched. Germline V gene data show CDR1 as MDHEN and CDR2 as SYDVKM. The DNA of the CDR3 is TGTGCCAGCAGTTTAGCGGGAGGGGTCCAGACCCAGTACTTC. Amino acid sequence: CASSLAGGVQTQYF.

V gene TRBV5-6 combines with J gene TRBJ2-7; no clear D gene. The CDR3 length is 13 residues. V was pared by 0 bases and J by 0 bases, with 4 bases between. Germline CDR1 and CDR2: SGHDT and YYEEEE. CDR3 region: CASSLDFSYEQYF. Written as DNA, the CDR3 is TGTGCCAGCAGCTTGGACTTCTCCTACGAGCAGTACTTC. Complete variable domain (other parts from reference TRBV5-6 and TRBJ2-7): DAGVTQSPTHLIKTRGQQVTLRCSPKSGHDTVSWYQQALGQGPQFIFQYYEEEERQRGNFPDRFSGHQFPNYSSELNVNALLLGDSALYLCASSLDFSYEQYFGPGTRLTVT.